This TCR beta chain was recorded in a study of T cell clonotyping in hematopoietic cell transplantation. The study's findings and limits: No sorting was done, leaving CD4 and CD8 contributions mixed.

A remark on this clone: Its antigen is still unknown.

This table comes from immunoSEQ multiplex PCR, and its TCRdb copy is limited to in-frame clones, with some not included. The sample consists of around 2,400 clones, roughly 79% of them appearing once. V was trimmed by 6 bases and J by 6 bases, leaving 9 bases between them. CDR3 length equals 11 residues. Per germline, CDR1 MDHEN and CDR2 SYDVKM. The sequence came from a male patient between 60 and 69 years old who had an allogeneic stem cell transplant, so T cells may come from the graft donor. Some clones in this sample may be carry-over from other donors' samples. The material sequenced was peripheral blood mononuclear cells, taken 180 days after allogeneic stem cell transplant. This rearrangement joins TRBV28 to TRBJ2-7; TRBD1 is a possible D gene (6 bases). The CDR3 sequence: CASSRGGEQYF. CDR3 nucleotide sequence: TGTGCCAGCAGCAGGGGTGGCGAGCAGTACTTC.